This paragraph reports one T cell receptor (beta chain). The data are from a study of T cell changes during pregnancy in multiple sclerosis. CDR1 and CDR2 from the germline V gene are MDHEN and SYDVKM. The CDR3 length is 16 residues. V lost 5 bases, J lost 0 bases, and 5 bases stayed unmatched. The assay was immunoSEQ multiplex PCR, and TCRdb's table has in-frame clones only and misses some. The sample records about 40,000 clones, 88% being singletons. The source of this sequence is a female donor with multiple sclerosis, enrolled in a pregnancy study. The J gene is TRBJ1-4, the V gene TRBV28; 8 positions match TRBD1. The sequencing here drew on CD4+ T cells from peripheral blood mononuclear cells, taken in the second trimester of pregnancy. The CDR3 loop is CASSLSGQATNEKLFF. The CDR3 nucleotides are TGTGCCAGCAGTCTCTCGGGACAGGCAACTAATGAAAAACTGTTTTTT.